The 21 T cell receptor beta chains in this list originate from one sample, sequenced in a study of blood T cell repertoires in COVID-19. Sequencing was performed with immunoSEQ multiplex PCR; in TCRdb, only in-frame clones are kept and a portion is missing. The data hold roughly 360,000 clones, with 70% to 85% observed a single time. The specimen sequenced was peripheral blood. Receptors originate from a human donor with acute or convalescent COVID-19. The donor label of this sample is uncertain.

The table lists this clone with a few counts. CDR3 residues: CASGRGAPGNTIYF. As DNA, the CDR3 is TGTGCTAGTGGAAGGGGCGCCCCTGGAAACACCATATATTTT. This rearrangement joins TRBV12-5 to TRBJ1-3, with D perhaps matching TRBD1 (5 bases). Per germline, CDR1 LGHNT and CDR2 FRNRAP. The CDR3 is made up of 14 amino acids. The germline V and J ends were trimmed by 6 bases and 2 bases, with 11 bases remaining between them.

The chain links TRBV6-5 to TRBJ1-1; TRBD1 might be the D (5 bases). This CDR3 region has 16 residues. The germline V and J ends were trimmed by 2 bases and 5 bases, with 18 bases remaining between them. The germline V gene has CDR1 MNHEY and CDR2 SVGAGI. The CDR3 nucleotides read TGTGCCAGCAGTTACACTTTTACCGGGGGACCGACTGAAGCTTTCTTT. Translated, it gives CASSYTFTGGPTEAFF.

The chain joins TRBV7-9 to TRBJ1-5, with D unresolved. With 5 bases removed from V and 4 bases from J, the gap between germline ends came to 15 bases. This CDR3 has 15 amino acids. CDR1 is SEHNR, CDR2 FQNEAQ, per germline (reference sequence). CDR3: CASSKDASPNQPQHF. DNA of the CDR3: TGTGCCAGCAGCAAAGATGCAAGCCCTAATCAGCCCCAGCATTTT.

This clone was observed a few times. The CDR3 reads CASSQIMSRGTGAYEQYF. In DNA form, the CDR3 reads TGCGCCAGCAGCCAAATAATGTCAAGAGGGACAGGGGCGTACGAGCAGTACTTC. This chain joins TRBV4-1 and TRBJ2-7; 10 nucleotides match TRBD1. CDR3 length equals 18 residues. Trimming took 2 bases from V and 4 from J; bases not matched to a gene: 14. Germline values: CDR1 MGHRA, CDR2 YSYEKL.

V is TRBV30 and J is TRBJ1-5, with 10 bases lining up with TRBD1. The CDR3 spans 15 residues. Germline V gives CDR1 GTSNPN, CDR2 SVGIG (reference sequence). The trim removed 5 bases at V and 7 bases at J, leaving 11 bases unmatched. The CDR3 region has the DNA TGTGCCTGGGGTCGGACAGGGGGGTTAAGGCAGCCCCAGCATTTT. It specifies CAWGRTGGLRQPQHF.

In regard to this clone: The junction departs from the called germline gene at one end, perhaps through a read error. This sequence joins TRBV7-9 and TRBJ1-2; D not resolved. The CDR3 extends over 9 amino acids. CDR1 is SEHNR, CDR2 FQNEAQ, per germline (reference sequence). CDR3 sequence: CASSLRGPF. In nucleotides, the CDR3 is TGTGCCAGCAGCTTACGCGGTCCCTTC.

The chain recombines TRBV27 with TRBJ2-1, with TRBD2 identical over 8 bases. V was clipped by 6 bases and J by 0 bases; unmatched bases: 1. The CDR3 totals 14 residues. Germline V gene lookup returns CDR1 MNHEY and CDR2 SMNVEV (reference sequence). CDR3 in DNA: TGTGCCAGCAGAAGCGGGGGCTCCTACAATGAGCAGTTCTTC. This encodes CASRSGGSYNEQFF.

The rearrangement links TRBV6-5 to TRBJ1-6; D unresolved. The V gene's germline CDR1 is MNHEY and CDR2 SVGAGI. The CDR3 covers 15 residues. V was clipped by 2 bases and J by 0 bases, with 5 bases between them. The CDR3 region has the DNA TGTGCCAGCAGTTACGAGGGCTCCTATAATTCACCCCTCCACTTT. This codes for CASSYEGSYNSPLHF.

Points on this clone: Other nucleotide sequences from this sample produce the same CDR3. The chain uses TRBV18 and TRBJ1-5, with no clear D. Germline-derived CDR1 and CDR2 are KGHSH and LQKENI. The CDR3 contains 13 residues. Trimming left V 3 bases short and J 2 bases short, with 5 bases between. CDR3 bases: TGTGCCAGCTCACCGGAGGGCAATCAGCCCCAGCATTTT. As protein: CASSPEGNQPQHF.

The chain links TRBV30 to TRBJ2-5, with D perhaps matching TRBD2 (7 bases). The CDR3 length is 15 residues. Germline-derived CDR1 and CDR2 are GTSNPN and SVGIG (reference sequence). V lost 8 bases and J 7 bases, leaving 26 bases between the germline ends. As DNA, the CDR3 is TGTGCCGGAGAGGTTGGGGCAGGGGTAGCGGGGACCCAGTACTTC. Translation: CAGEVGAGVAGTQYF.

The V and J genes are TRBV5-1 and TRBJ1-2; a weak D match, TRBD1 (5 bases). Germline lookup yields CDR1 SGHRS and CDR2 YFSETQ. The germline V and J ends were trimmed by 5 bases and 6 bases, with 23 bases remaining between them. This CDR3 has 16 residues. CDR3 sequence: CASSSVQIQGFDGYTF. CDR3 nucleotides: TGCGCCAGCAGTTCCGTACAAATCCAGGGTTTTGATGGCTACACCTTC.

V is TRBV7-9 and J is TRBJ1-1; D gene unclear. CDR1 is SEHNR, CDR2 FQNEAQ, per germline (reference sequence). V lost 1 base to trimming and J lost 6 bases, with 15 bases between them. The CDR3 is made up of 15 amino acids. CDR3 nucleotide sequence: TGTGCCAGCAGCTTAGAGTGGGGAGGGCGGCCTGAAGCTTTCTTT. Translated, it gives CASSLEWGGRPEAFF.

V usage is TRBV27 and J usage is TRBJ1-2; TRBD1 aligns across 8 bases. V was clipped by 4 bases and J by 8 bases; unmatched bases: 6. Germline CDR1 is MNHEY and CDR2 is SMNVEV (reference sequence). The length of the CDR3 is 13 residues. The CDR3 DNA sequence: TGTGCCAGCAGTTACAACGGACAGGGAGGCTACACCTTC. Protein product: CASSYNGQGGYTF.

The V gene is TRBV18, the J gene TRBJ2-6; possibly TRBD1 for D (6 bases). Germline V gives CDR1 KGHSH, CDR2 LQKENI. The CDR3 has 24 residues. V lost 1 base and J lost 1, with 32 bases in between. The CDR3 sequence is CASSPLSAGRQVRWNRSGANVLTF. For the CDR3, the DNA is TGTGCCAGCTCACCACTTTCTGCCGGCCGACAGGTTAGATGGAATCGGTCTGGGGCCAACGTCCTGACTTTC.

The chain links TRBV5-1 to TRBJ2-2; no clear D. V dropped 0 bases and J dropped 1 base, with 16 bases sitting between them. In germline, CDR1 is SGHRS, CDR2 YFSETQ. CDR3 length: 18 residues. The CDR3 bases are TGCGCCAGCAGCTTGGTGGTAAGCTTCGCCCAGAACACCGGGGAGCTGTTTTTT. The encoded protein is CASSLVVSFAQNTGELFF.

The J gene is TRBJ2-7, the V gene TRBV7-6; D perhaps matches TRBD2 (6 bases). Trimming left V 1 base short and J 0 bases short, with 13 bases between. The CDR3 has 16 amino acids. The V gene's germline CDR1 is SGHVS and CDR2 FNYEAQ. The CDR3 coding sequence is TGTGCCAGCAGCTTAGTGGCGGGGCTAGGCTCCTACGAGCAGTACTTC. Translated: CASSLVAGLGSYEQYF.

This rearrangement joins TRBV18 to TRBJ2-5; 8 bases fit TRBD2. The trim removed 2 bases at V and 1 base at J, leaving 6 bases unmatched. Germline V CDR1 and CDR2: KGHSH, LQKENI. CDR3 length equals 16 residues. In DNA form, the CDR3 reads TGTGCCAGCTCACCAGTTGCGGGGGGCCTCCAAGAGACCCAGTACTTC. Translating gives CASSPVAGGLQETQYF.

In this sample, this clone turned up a few times. The chain links TRBV14 to TRBJ1-6; D is perhaps TRBD1 (6 bases). This CDR3 has 14 amino acids. V was shortened by 1 base and J by 9 bases, with 10 bases between the two germline ends. Germline V gene sequence: CDR1 SGHDN, CDR2 FVKESK. Written as DNA, the CDR3 is TGTGCCAGCAGCCAAGGAGGACAGATTTCACCCCTCCACTTT. It specifies CASSQGGQISPLHF.

The V call is TRBV10-3, the J call TRBJ1-1; perhaps TRBD1 as D (5 bases). This CDR3 has 14 amino acids. Trimming took 4 bases from V and 7 from J, leaving 16 bases between them. Germline V gene data show CDR1 as ENHRY and CDR2 as SYGVKD. CDR3 loop: CAISVGGALREAFF. CDR3 DNA: TGTGCCATCAGTGTAGGAGGGGCCCTCCGTGAAGCTTTCTTT.

CDR3 protein: CASTPTGGGLDEQFF. CDR3 DNA sequence: TGTGCCAGCACCCCGACCGGGGGAGGGTTGGATGAGCAGTTCTTC. The chain couples TRBV27 to TRBJ2-1; 7 bases fit TRBD2. The germline CDR1 and CDR2 sequences are MNHEY and SMNVEV (reference sequence). V gave up 7 bases and J gave up 8 bases; unmatched junction bases: 14. This CDR3 is built from 15 residues.

The chain links TRBV28 to TRBJ2-1; 11 bases align to TRBD2. Trimming took 2 bases from V and 7 from J; bases not matched to a gene: 7. The CDR3 extends over 16 amino acids. From germline, CDR1 is MDHEN and CDR2 SYDVKM. The CDR3 nucleotides are TGTGCCAGCAGTTTACCACTAGCGGGAGTGTCTAATGAGCAGTTCTTC. This translates into CASSLPLAGVSNEQFF.